The 32 T cell receptor beta chains listed next were all sequenced from one sample in a study of T cells in Graves' hyperthyroidism and ophthalmopathy. TCR beta CDR3 sequences were amplified from RNA transcripts. TCR CDR3 regions were first amplified by RT-PCR with HTBI primers. TCRdb processed the multiplex PCR reads anew with MiXCR; each CDR3 protein has one entry. The sample has about 640,000 distinct CDR3 sequences; less than 25% are singletons. Material: blood. The source is a man aged 25-45 years with Graves' ophthalmopathy.

In this sample, this clonotype turned up once. The genes are TRBV28 and TRBJ2-5; TRBD1 agrees at 12 bases. The CDR3 runs to 16 residues. CDR1 MDHEN and CDR2 SYDVKM come from the germline V gene. The V and J ends lost 8 bases and 5 bases, in that order; junction bases with no gene match: 12. The CDR3 spells CASSPSGTGGSETQYF. Here the CDR3 DNA reads TGTGCCAGCTCACCCTCCGGGACAGGGGGCTCGGAGACCCAGTACTTC.

This clonotype has a handful of counts. V and J are TRBV13 and TRBJ2-1; perhaps TRBD2 as D (5 bases). The germline CDR1 and CDR2 sequences are PRHDT and FYEKMQ (reference sequence). Trimming stripped 2 bases from V and 4 bases from J, with 9 bases between. The CDR3 is made up of 14 amino acids. CDR3 residues: CASSLYGEYNEQFF. For the CDR3, the DNA is TGTGCCAGCAGCTTATACGGGGAGTACAATGAGCAGTTCTTC.

The chain combines TRBV7-8 with TRBJ2-7, with TRBD2 matching 7 bases. Germline V lookup: CDR1 SGHVS, CDR2 FQNEAQ. The V and J ends lost 5 bases and 2 bases, in that order; junction bases with no gene match: 9. The CDR3 has 15 residues. DNA for the CDR3: TGTGCCAGCAGCCGTAAAGGGGAGGGTCCCTACGAGCAGTACTTC. It codes for CASSRKGEGPYEQYF.

The chain employs TRBV7-8 and TRBJ1-3; the D is unclear. V shed 5 bases and J shed 0 bases, with 14 bases lying between them. CDR1 SGHVS and CDR2 FQNEAQ come from the germline V gene. The CDR3 totals 16 residues. This CDR3 is CASSLQTVFSGNTIYF. CDR3 nucleotides: TGTGCCAGCAGCCTCCAGACCGTTTTCTCTGGAAACACCATATATTTT.

This clonotype was recorded at least ten times. The CDR3: CAWSVETQYF. The CDR3 nucleotides are TGTGCCTGGAGTGTGGAGACCCAGTACTTC. The J gene is TRBJ2-5, the V gene TRBV30; D not resolved. The V end lost 0 bases, the J end lost 5 bases, and 1 base lay between the germline ends. The germline CDR1 and CDR2 sequences are GTSNPN and SVGIG (reference sequence). The CDR3 runs 10 residues.

This clonotype was counted a few times. V gene TRBV30 combines with J gene TRBJ2-5; D is ambiguous. The CDR3 is 13 amino acids. V lost 2 bases and J lost 5, with 12 bases in between. Germline values: CDR1 GTSNPN, CDR2 SVGIG (reference sequence). The DNA for the CDR3 is TGTGCCTGGAGTCCTCTCGGGTACGAGACCCAGTACTTC. Translation gives CAWSPLGYETQYF.

This sequence joins TRBV5-1 and TRBJ1-5, with TRBD1 as a possible D gene (5 bases). With 0 bases removed from V and 7 bases from J, the gap between germline ends came to 14 bases. The CDR3 consists of 15 residues. The germline CDR1 and CDR2 sequences are SGHRS and YFSETQ. The CDR3 nucleotides are TGCGCCAGCAGCTTGGGAACGGGGCCGGGACAGCCCCAGCATTTT. Translating gives CASSLGTGPGQPQHF.

This clonotype turned up a few times. The J gene is TRBJ2-1, the V gene TRBV6-1, with D perhaps matching TRBD2 (6 bases). The CDR3 runs to 16 residues. CDR1 is MNHNS, CDR2 SASEGT, per germline. Trimming removed 2 bases at V and 1 base at J, with 12 bases between. The CDR3 reads CASSEISGPSYNEQFF. The CDR3 DNA reads as TGTGCCAGCAGTGAAATTAGCGGCCCTTCCTACAATGAGCAGTTCTTC.

This clonotype has a handful of counts. The chain employs TRBV12-3 or TRBV12-4 and TRBJ1-5; D is unresolved. The CDR3 sequence is 15 residues long. Trimming cost V 1 base and J 2 bases, with 9 bases left between them. The chain's CDR3 is CASSLDGGGNQPQHF. The CDR3 nucleotides read TGTGCCAGCAGTTTAGACGGCGGTGGCAATCAGCCCCAGCATTTT.

V gene TRBV30 combines with J gene TRBJ2-2, with 9 bases that match TRBD1. Germline trimming cut 3 bases from V and 5 bases from J; bases unmatched to any gene: 4. Germline CDR1 GTSNPN, CDR2 SVGIG (reference sequence). The CDR3 loop spans 14 amino acids. CDR3 sequence reads: CAWRGQGGTGELFF. The DNA of the CDR3 is TGTGCCTGGAGGGGACAGGGTGGTACCGGGGAGCTGTTTTTT.

V is TRBV7-2 and J is TRBJ2-7; 10 bases align to TRBD2. Germline CDR1 and CDR2: SGHTA and FQGNSA. The ends lost 2 bases at V and 3 bases at J; junction bases unmatched: 4. CDR3 length: 15 amino acids. CDR3 DNA sequence: TGTGCCAGCAGCTTACAGGGACTAGCGAGCTACGAGCAGTACTTC. Residues: CASSLQGLASYEQYF.

This clonotype has a count of ten or more. The rearrangement links TRBV7-6 to TRBJ2-7; D not certain. Germline V lookup: CDR1 SGHVS, CDR2 FNYEAQ. The length of the CDR3 is 12 residues. Trimming removed 5 bases at V and 5 bases at J, with 10 bases between. The CDR3 nucleotides read TGTGCCAGCAGCGGCGGCGGTAACGAGCAGTACTTC. This sequence encodes CASSGGGNEQYF. Looking up the rest from reference TRBV7-6 and TRBJ2-7 gives the full variable domain: GAGVSQSPRYKVTKRGQDVALRCDPISGHVSLYWYRQALGQGPEFLTYFNYEAQQDKSGLPNDRFSAERPEGSISTLTIQRTEQRDSAMYRCASSGGGNEQYFGPGTRLTVT.

This chain links TRBV18 with TRBJ1-6; the D gene is possibly TRBD1 (6 bases). This CDR3 is built from 16 residues. Deletions cut 0 bases from V and 8 bases from J, with 14 bases between. Germline CDR1 and CDR2: KGHSH and LQKENI. The CDR3 DNA follows: TGTGCCAGCTCACCACCCCTCGTGGGGGCATATTCACCCCTCCACTTT. Translation gives CASSPPLVGAYSPLHF. The variable domain in full, completed from reference TRBV18 and TRBJ1-6, reads NAGVMQNPRHLVRRRGQEARLRCSPMKGHSHVYWYRQLPEEGLKFMVYLQKENIIDESGMPKERFSAEFPKEGPSILRIQQVVRGDSAAYFCASSPPLVGAYSPLHFGNGTRLTVT.

This clonotype was counted a few times. The rearrangement joins TRBV6-5 to TRBJ2-7, with TRBD1 identical over 9 bases. Trimming took 0 bases from V and 2 from J; bases not matched to a gene: 5. The germline gives CDR1 MNHEY, CDR2 SVGAGI. This CDR3 comprises 16 residues. The CDR3 DNA reads as TGTGCCAGCAGTTACTCGGGGACAGGGCCCACCTACGAGCAGTACTTC. The encoded protein is CASSYSGTGPTYEQYF.

This clonotype has a handful of counts. CDR3 coding DNA: TGCAGTGCAACCACAGGGGGGCACGGCAATCAGCCCCAGCATTTT. Translating gives CSATTGGHGNQPQHF. The J gene is TRBJ1-5, the V gene TRBV20-1; TRBD1 matches 8 bases. V dropped 6 bases and J dropped 2; count of bases not matched to a gene: 9. CDR1 DFQATT and CDR2 SNEGSKA come from the germline V gene (reference sequence). The CDR3 runs 15 residues.

About this clonotype itself: A single base separates this from a much larger clone, so it may be a read error. The V and J genes are TRBV3-1 and TRBJ1-1; D gene uncertain. V was shortened by 7 bases and J by 5 bases, with 14 bases between the two germline ends. This CDR3 has 13 residues. CDR1 and CDR2 (germline): LGHDT, YNNKEL (reference sequence). The CDR3 here is CASNLTGQTEAFF. CDR3 bases: TGTGCCAGCAACCTCACTGGTCAAACTGAAGCTTTCTTT. The complete variable domain, with remaining parts taken from reference TRBV3-1 and TRBJ1-1, reads DTAVSQTPKYLVTQMGNDKSIKCEQNLGHDTMYWYKQDSKKFLKIMFSYNNKELIINETVPNRFSPKSPDKAHLNLHINSLELGDSAVYFCASNLTGQTEAFFGQGTRLTVV.

As concerns this clonotype: This sequence may be a read error, since a much larger clone differs from it by one base. The chain employs TRBV11-2 and TRBJ1-2; D is perhaps TRBD1 (6 bases). Between the trimmed V and J ends, which lost 5 bases and 4 bases, there was a span of 11 bases. The CDR3 contains 13 residues. Germline CDR1 is SGHAT and CDR2 is FQNNGV. The CDR3 loop is CASSRGHGYGYTF. CDR3 in DNA: TGTGCCAGCAGCCGGGGACACGGCTATGGCTACACCTTC.

Only one count was recorded for this clonotype. A junction end diverges from the germline sequence, so it may reflect a read error. V usage is TRBV10-2 and J usage is TRBJ2-5; TRBD2 might be the D (5 bases). The CDR3 sequence is 11 residues long. Germline loops: CDR1 WSHSY, CDR2 SAAADI. CDR3 DNA: TGTGCCAGCGGAGTCCAAGAGACCCAGTACTTC. Protein product: CASGVQETQYF.

The table lists this clonotype with many counts. The CDR3 here is CASSPTGTLYNEQFF. In nucleotides, the CDR3 is TGTGCCAGCAGCCCAACCGGGACACTTTACAATGAGCAGTTCTTC. The rearrangement joins TRBV3-1 to TRBJ2-1; D may be TRBD1 (6 bases). CDR3 length: 15 residues. Trimming pared 4 bases from V and 4 bases from J, leaving 14 bases between. The germline CDR1 and CDR2 sequences are LGHDT and YNNKEL (reference sequence).

This clonotype was detected ten times or more. This rearrangement joins TRBV28 to TRBJ2-7; D is uncertain. V was trimmed by 2 bases and J by 0 bases, leaving 8 bases between them. Germline values: CDR1 MDHEN, CDR2 SYDVKM. CDR3 length: 14 residues. CDR3 sequence (DNA): TGTGCCAGCAGTTTAGGTCGGCCCTCCTACGAGCAGTACTTC. Its protein product is CASSLGRPSYEQYF.

This clonotype was counted between two and nine times. This chain links TRBV10-1 with TRBJ2-1, with D perhaps TRBD2 (5 bases). V gave up 4 bases and J gave up 2 bases, with 15 bases separating them. Germline assignment: CDR1 WNHNN and CDR2 SYGVQD (reference sequence). The CDR3 length is 16 residues. Here the CDR3 DNA reads TGCGCCAGCAGTGGGGAGCGCGAGAATCCCTACAATGAGCAGTTCTTC. Translation gives CASSGERENPYNEQFF.

This clonotype was counted a few times. The gene calls are TRBV7-3 and TRBJ2-1; D not certain. The germline V gene has CDR1 SGHTA and CDR2 FQGTGA. CDR3 length equals 15 residues. V lost 3 bases and J 2 bases, leaving 11 bases between the germline ends. The CDR3 sequence is CASSFLGGAYNEQFF. For the CDR3, the DNA is TGTGCCAGCAGCTTTTTGGGTGGGGCCTACAATGAGCAGTTCTTC.

This clonotype has at least ten counts. The V call is TRBV10-3, the J call TRBJ2-3, with TRBD1 matching over 9 bases. CDR1 and CDR2 from the germline V gene are ENHRY and SYGVKD. The CDR3 loop spans 14 amino acids. V lost 4 bases and J lost 4; bases outside the gene matches: 3. The DNA of the CDR3 is TGTGCCATCAGTGTGGGACAGGGTTCAGATACGCAGTATTTT. Protein sequence: CAISVGQGSDTQYF.

The gene calls are TRBV12-3 or TRBV12-4 and TRBJ2-2; 10 bases match TRBD1. The CDR3 length is 19 residues. J gave up 3 bases and V 5 bases, and 15 bases lay outside the gene matches. The CDR3 sequence is CASSRTPSGTGADTGELFF. CDR3 sequence (DNA): TGTGCCAGCAGTCGGACGCCCTCCGGGACAGGGGCGGACACCGGGGAGCTGTTTTTT.

This clonotype occurred many times. This rearrangement joins TRBV29-1 to TRBJ2-2; 7 positions match TRBD1. V shed 6 bases and J 4 bases; nucleotides not matched to a gene: 17. Germline loops: CDR1 SQVTM, CDR2 ANQGSEA. The CDR3 runs 17 residues. CDR3 coding DNA: TGCAGCGTCGTTGGGGGCTCCGGGACAGCGCTCACCGGGGAGCTGTTTTTT. It specifies CSVVGGSGTALTGELFF.

This clonotype has just a few counts. This rearrangement joins TRBV12-3 or TRBV12-4 to TRBJ2-1, with 7 bases matching TRBD1. The V gene end was trimmed by 0 bases and the J gene end by 7 bases; junction bases not matched to a gene: 0. The length of the CDR3 is 13 residues. The CDR3 loop is CASSLADRNEQFF. DNA for the CDR3: TGTGCCAGCAGTTTAGCGGACAGGAATGAGCAGTTCTTC.

This chain joins TRBV15 and TRBJ2-3, with D possibly matching TRBD1 (6 bases). Looked up from germline, CDR1 is LNHNV and CDR2 is YYDKDF (reference sequence). V was cut by 2 bases and J by 0 bases, with 18 bases left in between. The CDR3 is 18 amino acids. In DNA form, the CDR3 reads TGTGCCACCAGCAGACATACCGGGACACAATCTAGCACAGATACGCAGTATTTT. It codes for CATSRHTGTQSSTDTQYF.

This clonotype was observed a few times. The DNA of the CDR3 is TGTGCCAGCAGCTCTAGGCCCCCTAGCGATCCGCCTGATAGCACAGATACGCAGTATTTT. Encoded protein: CASSSRPPSDPPDSTDTQYF. The rearrangement uses TRBV13 and TRBJ2-3, with D tentatively TRBD2 (6 bases). CDR3 size: 20 residues. V lost 4 bases and J 0 bases, leaving 26 bases between the germline ends. CDR1 and CDR2 (germline): PRHDT, FYEKMQ (reference sequence). The whole variable domain, remainder taken from reference TRBV13 and TRBJ2-3, is AAGVIQSPRHLIKEKRETATLKCYPIPRHDTVYWYQQGPGQDPQFLISFYEKMQSDKGSIPDRFSAQQFSDYHSELNMSSLELGDSALYFCASSSRPPSDPPDSTDTQYFGPGTRLTVL.

This clonotype was seen a handful of times. This chain joins TRBV6-1 and TRBJ2-5; 10 positions match TRBD2. The CDR3 has 17 amino acids. V lost 1 base, J lost 5 bases, and 10 bases stayed unmatched. Germline CDR1 and CDR2: MNHNS and SASEGT. The chain's CDR3 is CASSEGSGRAWGETQYF. As DNA, the CDR3 is TGTGCCAGCAGTGAAGGGAGCGGGAGGGCCTGGGGGGAGACCCAGTACTTC.

The chain uses TRBV20-1 and TRBJ1-4; 7 nucleotides match TRBD1. V shed 0 bases and J 8 bases; nucleotides not matched to a gene: 3. In germline, CDR1 is DFQATT, CDR2 SNEGSKA (reference sequence). The length of the CDR3 is 13 residues. This CDR3 is CSARETGTEKLFF. CDR3 coding DNA: TGCAGTGCTAGAGAGACAGGGACCGAAAAACTGTTTTTT.

Ten or more counts support this clonotype. The V call is TRBV28, the J call TRBJ1-5; no clear D gene. Germline V gene sequence: CDR1 MDHEN, CDR2 SYDVKM. The CDR3 loop spans 14 amino acids. V gave up 6 bases and J gave up 0 bases, with 9 bases separating them. CDR3: CASSPGDSNQPQHF. The CDR3 bases are TGTGCCAGCAGCCCCGGGGATAGCAATCAGCCCCAGCATTTT.

Many counts were recorded for this clonotype. The chain uses TRBV6-2 or TRBV6-3 and TRBJ2-7; D perhaps matches TRBD1 (7 bases). Germline CDR1 and CDR2: MNHEY and SVGEGT. The CDR3 sequence is 17 residues long. V shed 0 bases and J shed 7 bases, with 22 bases lying between them. The CDR3 region is CASSYSGGGALFGEQYF. Written as DNA, the CDR3 is TGTGCCAGCAGTTACTCTGGAGGGGGCGCTTTATTCGGAGAGCAGTACTTC.